The 11 T cell receptor beta chains listed next were all sequenced from one sample in a study of blood T cell repertoires in COVID-19. The repertoire was sequenced with immunoSEQ multiplex PCR; TCRdb's copy has only in-frame clones and lacks some. The sample records 150,000 or so clones, about three quarters being singletons. Sequencing was performed on peripheral blood. The receptors come from a woman in her 50s with active or convalescent COVID-19.

Comment on this clone: One end of the junction fails to match germline, which may point to a read error. This CDR3 reads CASSAKQGTSNSGYTF. The CDR3 region has the DNA TGTGCCAGCAGTGCGAAACAGGGGACATCTAACTCTGGCTACACCTTC. V gene TRBV6-4 combines with J gene TRBJ1-2; 7 bases match TRBD1. Germline V CDR1 and CDR2: MRHNA, SNTAGT. The CDR3 spans 16 residues.

The chain has TRBV12-3 or TRBV12-4 and TRBJ1-1, with D tentatively TRBD1 (6 bases). CDR3 length: 13 amino acids. V gave up 5 bases and J gave up 3 bases, with 10 bases separating them. The CDR3 DNA follows: TGTGCCAGCAGTCTAGGACAGTACACTGAAGCTTTCTTT. Its protein product is CASSLGQYTEAFF.

A remark on this clone: Other DNA sequences from this sample encode an identical CDR3 as well. In DNA form, the CDR3 reads TGTGCCAGCAGTTTGCGACTAGCGGGAGTCGAGCAGTACTTC. This sequence encodes CASSLRLAGVEQYF. The chain employs TRBV28 and TRBJ2-7; 12 positions match TRBD2. The CDR3 has 14 amino acids. CDR1 MDHEN and CDR2 SYDVKM come from the germline V gene. With V trimmed by 3 bases and J by 6 bases, 3 bases remained unmatched.

V is TRBV11-2 and J is TRBJ2-1, with D possibly being TRBD1 (6 bases). Germline values: CDR1 SGHAT, CDR2 FQNNGV. V was cut by 4 bases and J by 7 bases, with 8 bases left in between. The CDR3 sequence is 12 residues long. The CDR3 spells CASSYTGNEQFF. CDR3 bases: TGTGCCAGCAGCTACACAGGGAATGAGCAGTTCTTC.

This clone was picked up a small number of times. The J gene is TRBJ1-2, the V gene TRBV5-6; 7 positions agree with TRBD1. The CDR3 totals 13 residues. Trimming at V came to 4 bases and at J to 7 bases, leaving 7 bases not matched to a gene. Germline loops: CDR1 SGHDT, CDR2 YYEEEE. Written as DNA, the CDR3 is TGTGCCAGCAGCGCGACAGGGAGCAGTGGCTACACCTTC. Protein sequence: CASSATGSSGYTF.

This chain links TRBV28 with TRBJ1-1; TRBD1 might be the D (5 bases). The length of the CDR3 is 14 residues. Deletions cut 7 bases from V and 0 bases from J, with 12 bases between. Per germline, CDR1 MDHEN and CDR2 SYDVKM. As DNA, the CDR3 is TGTGCCAGCACCACCGGGGGGGTGAACACTGAAGCTTTCTTT. Its translation is CASTTGGVNTEAFF.

The chain combines TRBV19 with TRBJ2-3, with 7 positions matching TRBD2. V lost 10 bases to trimming and J lost 0 bases; unmatched junction nucleotides: 7. This CDR3 is built from 14 residues. From germline, CDR1 is LNHDA and CDR2 SQIVND (reference sequence). CDR3 sequence (DNA): TGTGCCAATATCCGGGACTACAGCACAGATACGCAGTATTTT. This translates into CANIRDYSTDTQYF. Using reference TRBV19 and TRBJ2-3 for the parts outside the CDR3, the full variable domain is DGGITQSPKYLFRKEGQNVTLSCEQNLNHDAMYWYRQDPGQGLRLIYYSQIVNDFQKGDIAEGYSVSREKKESFPLTVTSAQKNPTAFYLCANIRDYSTDTQYFGPGTRLTVL.

The CDR3 DNA follows: TGTGCCACCCAAGAGAGGTCGCAGGGGGGTGGCGAGCAGTACTTC. This encodes CATQERSQGGGEQYF. The chain combines TRBV19 with TRBJ2-7; the D gene is possibly TRBD1 (7 bases). The germline V gene encodes CDR1 LNHDA and CDR2 SQIVND (reference sequence). The CDR3 length is 15 residues. V was clipped by 10 bases and J by 6 bases, with 25 bases between them.

The chain combines TRBV19 with TRBJ1-5; D remains unclear. The germline CDR1 and CDR2 sequences are LNHDA and SQIVND (reference sequence). V was clipped by 2 bases and J by 0 bases, with 8 bases between them. The CDR3 consists of 15 residues. The CDR3 DNA sequence: TGTGCCAGTAGTATAACCCGGGGTAGCAATCAGCCCCAGCATTTT. It yields the protein CASSITRGSNQPQHF.

The chain couples TRBV14 to TRBJ2-5; D remains unclear. Germline CDR1 is SGHDN and CDR2 is FVKESK. Trimming left V 1 base short and J 4 bases short, with 16 bases between. The CDR3 loop spans 16 amino acids. CDR3 amino acids: CASSQGFIRSGETQYF. In DNA, the CDR3 is TGTGCCAGCAGCCAAGGTTTTATAAGGTCGGGAGAGACCCAGTACTTC.

This clone is termed medium-sized (0.01 to 0.1%). The chain joins TRBV19 to TRBJ1-5; D is undetermined. The CDR3 sequence is 15 residues long. Between the trimmed V and J ends, which lost 4 bases and 0 bases, there was a span of 10 bases. Per the germline V gene, CDR1 is LNHDA and CDR2 is SQIVND (reference sequence). In DNA form, the CDR3 reads TGTGCCAGTAGTACGGCGGTCTATAGCAATCAGCCCCAGCATTTT. Encoded protein: CASSTAVYSNQPQHF.